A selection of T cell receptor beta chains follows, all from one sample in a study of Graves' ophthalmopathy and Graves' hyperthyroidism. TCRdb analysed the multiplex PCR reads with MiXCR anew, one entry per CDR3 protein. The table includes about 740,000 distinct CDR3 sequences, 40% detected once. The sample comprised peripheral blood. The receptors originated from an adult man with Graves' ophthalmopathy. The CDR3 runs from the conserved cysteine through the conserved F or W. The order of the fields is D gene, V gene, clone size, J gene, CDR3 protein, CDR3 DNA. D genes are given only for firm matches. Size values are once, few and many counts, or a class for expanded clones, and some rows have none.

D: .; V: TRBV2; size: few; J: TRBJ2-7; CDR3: CASSFPPYEQYF; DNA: TGTGCCAGCAGTTTTCCTCCCTACGAGCAGTACTTC
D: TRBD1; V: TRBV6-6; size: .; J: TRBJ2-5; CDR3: CASSVETGDGETQYF; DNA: TGTGCCAGCAGTGTAGAGACAGGGGATGGGGAGACCCAGTACTTC
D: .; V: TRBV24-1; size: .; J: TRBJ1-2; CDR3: CATSDPGTSGAKDGYTF; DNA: TGTGCCACCAGTGACCCCGGGACTAGCGGGGCAAAGGACGGCTACACCTTC
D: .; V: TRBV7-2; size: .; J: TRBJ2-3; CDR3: CASSPPDRADTQYF; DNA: TGCGCCAGCAGCCCTCCCGACAGAGCAGATACGCAGTATTTT
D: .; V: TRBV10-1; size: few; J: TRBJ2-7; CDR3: CAIATGTSYEQYF; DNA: TGTGCCATCGCGACCGGGACATCCTACGAGCAGTACTTC
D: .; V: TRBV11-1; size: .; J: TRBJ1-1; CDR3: CASSPNGGLNTEAFF; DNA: TGTGCCAGCAGCCCCAATGGGGGGTTGAACACTGAAGCTTTCTTT
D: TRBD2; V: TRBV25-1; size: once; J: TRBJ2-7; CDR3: CASSPRTSGWAYEQYF; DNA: TGTGCCAGCAGCCCCCGGACTAGCGGGTGGGCCTACGAGCAGTACTTC
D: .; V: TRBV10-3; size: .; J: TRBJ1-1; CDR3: CASRIALGNPEAFF; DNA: TGTGCCAGCAGAATTGCTCTCGGAAACCCTGAAGCTTTCTTT
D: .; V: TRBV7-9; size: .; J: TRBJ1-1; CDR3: CASSLTGLVGDGAFF; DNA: TGTGCCAGCAGCTTAACAGGTCTGGTAGGAGATGGAGCTTTCTTT
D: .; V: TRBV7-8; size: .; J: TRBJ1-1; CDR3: CASSPSDIRVTEAFF; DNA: TGTGCCAGCAGCCCGTCGGACATCAGGGTTACTGAAGCTTTCTTT
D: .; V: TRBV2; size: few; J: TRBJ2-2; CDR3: CASSQAQGFGELFF; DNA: TGTGCCAGCAGCCAAGCACAGGGATTCGGGGAGCTGTTTTTT
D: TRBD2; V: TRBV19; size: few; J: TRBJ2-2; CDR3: CASSPGLASGELFF; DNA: TGTGCCAGTAGCCCGGGACTAGCGTCCGGGGAGCTGTTTTTT
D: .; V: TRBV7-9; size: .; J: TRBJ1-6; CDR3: CASSLKQGGWSPLHF; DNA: TGTGCCAGCAGCCTCAAACAGGGAGGATGGTCACCCCTCCACTTT
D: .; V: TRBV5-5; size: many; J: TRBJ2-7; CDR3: CASSSLAPEQYF; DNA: TGTGCCAGCAGTTCCCTAGCGCCCGAGCAGTACTTC
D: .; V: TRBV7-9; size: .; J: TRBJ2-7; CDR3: CASSSLWGNGYEQYF; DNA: TGTGCCAGCAGCTCGCTGTGGGGGAATGGGTACGAGCAGTACTTC
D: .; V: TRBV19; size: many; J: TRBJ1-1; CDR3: CASSSRENTEAFF; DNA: TGTGCCAGTAGTTCGAGAGAGAACACTGAAGCTTTCTTT
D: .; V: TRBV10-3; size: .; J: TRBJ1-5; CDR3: CAIRPRGQGGQPQHF; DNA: TGTGCCATCAGGCCCCGCGGCCAGGGCGGTCAGCCCCAGCATTTT
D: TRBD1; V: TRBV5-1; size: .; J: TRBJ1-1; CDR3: CASSLDPGQGRAFF; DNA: TGCGCCAGCAGCTTGGATCCGGGACAGGGGAGAGCTTTCTTT
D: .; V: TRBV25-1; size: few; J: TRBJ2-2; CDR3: CASSTGPGELFF; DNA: TGTGCCAGCAGTACAGGGCCCGGGGAGCTGTTTTTT
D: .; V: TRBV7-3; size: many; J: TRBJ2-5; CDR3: CASSLMQGETQYF; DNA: TGTGCCAGCAGCTTAATGCAGGGGGAGACCCAGTACTTC
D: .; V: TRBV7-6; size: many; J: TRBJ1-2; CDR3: CASSPAGEGYTF; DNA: TGTGCCAGCAGCCCTGCAGGTGAGGGCTACACCTTC
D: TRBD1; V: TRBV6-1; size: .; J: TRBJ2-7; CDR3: CASRGLTGGASYEQYF; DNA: TGTGCCAGCAGGGGATTAACAGGGGGCGCCTCCTACGAGCAGTACTTC
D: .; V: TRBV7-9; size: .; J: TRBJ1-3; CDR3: CASSPGYSGNTIYF; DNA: TGTGCCAGCAGCCCGGGGTACTCTGGAAACACCATATATTTT
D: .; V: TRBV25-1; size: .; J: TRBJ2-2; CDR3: CPSRDRSPENTGELFF; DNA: TGTCCCAGCAGAGATAGGAGCCCCGAGAACACCGGGGAGCTGTTTTTT
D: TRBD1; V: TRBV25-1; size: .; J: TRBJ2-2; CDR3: CASSMTGSHTGELFF; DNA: TGTGCCAGCAGTATGACAGGGAGCCACACCGGGGAGCTGTTTTTT
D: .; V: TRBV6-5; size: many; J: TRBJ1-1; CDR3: CASSYESQAFF; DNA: TGTGCCAGCAGTTACGAATCCCAAGCTTTCTTT
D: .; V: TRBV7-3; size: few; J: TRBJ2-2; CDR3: CASRQDRLDTGELFF; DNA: TGTGCCAGCAGACAGGACAGACTAGACACCGGGGAGCTGTTTTTT
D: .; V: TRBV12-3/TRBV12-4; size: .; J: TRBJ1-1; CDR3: CATDDGGPNTEAFF; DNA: TGTGCCACAGATGACGGAGGGCCGAACACTGAAGCTTTCTTT
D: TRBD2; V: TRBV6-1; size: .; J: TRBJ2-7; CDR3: CASSYGLASEQYF; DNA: TGCGCCAGCAGCTACGGACTAGCTAGCGAGCAGTACTTC